The 3 T cell receptor beta chains below all came from one sample that was sequenced in a study of T cell changes during pregnancy in multiple sclerosis. Some clones are missing from TCRdb's copy, which holds only in-frame ones; the method was immunoSEQ multiplex PCR. Altogether around 24,000 clones are present, approximately 86% being singletons, with the ten largest covering about an eighth. This specimen was CD8+ T cells from peripheral blood mononuclear cells, taken in the first trimester of pregnancy. These TCRs come from a female donor in good health, enrolled as a control in a pregnancy study.

The CDR3 nucleotides are TGTGCCAGCAGTTCCTTGGACACTTACAATCAGCCCCAGCATTTT. Encoded protein: CASSSLDTYNQPQHF. The chain links TRBV27 to TRBJ1-5, with D possibly matching TRBD1 (5 bases). Trimming took 4 bases from V and 3 from J, leaving 13 bases between them. The CDR3 runs 15 residues. Germline V gene sequence: CDR1 MNHEY, CDR2 SMNVEV (reference sequence).

This clone was recorded at least ten times. This chain links TRBV28 with TRBJ2-1, with 8 bases fitting TRBD1. J gave up 2 bases and V 5 bases, and 5 bases lay outside the gene matches. Germline-derived CDR1 and CDR2 are MDHEN and SYDVKM. The CDR3 runs to 15 residues. The CDR3 DNA reads TGTGCCAGCAGTGCCACAGGGGGACCCTACAATGAGCAGTTCTTC. Translated, it gives CASSATGGPYNEQFF.

The gene calls are TRBV5-5 and TRBJ1-1; TRBD1 aligns across 8 bases. CDR3 length: 15 amino acids. The V gene's germline CDR1 is SGHKS and CDR2 YYEKEE (reference sequence). Trimming removed 3 bases from V and 6 bases from J; junction bases left unmatched: 10. CDR3 loop: CASSSKPWTGPEAFF. The DNA for the CDR3 is TGTGCCAGCAGCTCCAAACCCTGGACAGGGCCTGAAGCTTTCTTT.